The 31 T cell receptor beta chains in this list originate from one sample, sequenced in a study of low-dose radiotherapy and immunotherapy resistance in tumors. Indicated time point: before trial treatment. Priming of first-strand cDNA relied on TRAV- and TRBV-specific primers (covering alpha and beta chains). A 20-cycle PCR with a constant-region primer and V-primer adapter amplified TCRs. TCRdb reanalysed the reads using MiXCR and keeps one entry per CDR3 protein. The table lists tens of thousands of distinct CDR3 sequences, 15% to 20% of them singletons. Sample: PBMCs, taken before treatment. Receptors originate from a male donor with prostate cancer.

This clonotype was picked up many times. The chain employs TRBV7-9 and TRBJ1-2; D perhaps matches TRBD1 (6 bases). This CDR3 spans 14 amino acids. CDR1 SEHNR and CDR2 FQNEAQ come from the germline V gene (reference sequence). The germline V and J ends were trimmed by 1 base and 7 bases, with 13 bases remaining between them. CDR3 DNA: TGTGCCAGCAGCTTAGTGCAGGGGAATGTTGGCTACACCTTC. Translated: CASSLVQGNVGYTF.

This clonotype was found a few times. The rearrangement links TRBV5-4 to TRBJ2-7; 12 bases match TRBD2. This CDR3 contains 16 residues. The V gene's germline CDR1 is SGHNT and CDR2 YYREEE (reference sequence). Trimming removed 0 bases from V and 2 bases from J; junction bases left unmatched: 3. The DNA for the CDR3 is TGTGCCAGCAGCTTGGGGCTAGCGGGGGGGCCCTACGAGCAGTACTTC. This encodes CASSLGLAGGPYEQYF.

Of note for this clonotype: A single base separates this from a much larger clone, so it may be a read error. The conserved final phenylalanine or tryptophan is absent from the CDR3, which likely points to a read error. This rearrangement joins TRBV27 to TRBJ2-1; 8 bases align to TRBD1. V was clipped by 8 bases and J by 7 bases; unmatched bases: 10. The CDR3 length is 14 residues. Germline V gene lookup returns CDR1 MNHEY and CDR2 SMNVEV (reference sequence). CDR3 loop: CASLAQGAQNEQFL. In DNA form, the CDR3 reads TGTGCCAGCCTTGCCCAGGGGGCTCAAAATGAGCAGTTCCTC.

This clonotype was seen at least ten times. The CDR3 DNA reads as TGCGCCAGCAGCCTCCGACAGGGGTACGGCACCGGGGAGCTGTTTTTT. This codes for CASSLRQGYGTGELFF. The V gene is TRBV5-1, the J gene TRBJ2-2; 8 bases map to TRBD1. CDR1 and CDR2 from the germline V gene are SGHRS and YFSETQ. V gave up 4 bases and J gave up 4 bases; unmatched junction bases: 9. This CDR3 is built from 16 residues.

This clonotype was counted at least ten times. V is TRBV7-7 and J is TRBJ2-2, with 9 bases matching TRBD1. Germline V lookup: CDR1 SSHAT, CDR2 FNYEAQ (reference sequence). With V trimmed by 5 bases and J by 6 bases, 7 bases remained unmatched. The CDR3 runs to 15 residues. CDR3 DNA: TGTGCCAGCAGCCCAAATACAGGGGGCTCCGGGGAGCTGTTTTTT. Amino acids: CASSPNTGGSGELFF.

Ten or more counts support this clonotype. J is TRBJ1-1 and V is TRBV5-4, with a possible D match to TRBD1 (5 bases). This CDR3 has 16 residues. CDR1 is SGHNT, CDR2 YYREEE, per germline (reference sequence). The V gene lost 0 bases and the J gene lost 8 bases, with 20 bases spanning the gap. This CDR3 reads CASSLGGGRGTREAFF. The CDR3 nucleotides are TGTGCCAGCAGCTTGGGGGGGGGACGCGGCACTCGAGAAGCTTTCTTT. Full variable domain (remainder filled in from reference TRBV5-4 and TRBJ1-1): ETGVTQSPTHLIKTRGQQVTLRCSSQSGHNTVSWYQQALGQGPQFIFQYYREEENGRGNFPPRFSGLQFPNYSSELNVNALELDDSALYLCASSLGGGRGTREAFFGQGTRLTVV.

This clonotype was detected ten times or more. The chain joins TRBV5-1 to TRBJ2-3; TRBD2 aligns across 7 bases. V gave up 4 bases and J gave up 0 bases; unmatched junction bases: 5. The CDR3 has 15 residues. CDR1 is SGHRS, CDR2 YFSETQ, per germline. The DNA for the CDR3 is TGCGCCAGCAGCCCGGGGGGACTAAGCACAGATACGCAGTATTTT. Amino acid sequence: CASSPGGLSTDTQYF.

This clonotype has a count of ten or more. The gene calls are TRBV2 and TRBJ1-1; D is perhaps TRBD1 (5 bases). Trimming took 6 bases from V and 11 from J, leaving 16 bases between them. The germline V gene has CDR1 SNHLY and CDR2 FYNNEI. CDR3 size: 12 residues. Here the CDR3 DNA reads TGTGCCAGCAGAGCACAAGGCCCAGGGGCTTTCTTT. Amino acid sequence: CASRAQGPGAFF.

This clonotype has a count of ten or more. For the CDR3, the DNA is TGCGCCAGCAGCCCGGGACACATCAAAAACATTCAGTACTTC. Residues: CASSPGHIKNIQYF. This sequence joins TRBV5-1 and TRBJ2-4; a possible D gene is TRBD1 (6 bases). This CDR3 has 14 residues. Trimming took 4 bases from V and 3 from J, leaving 11 bases between them. In germline, CDR1 is SGHRS, CDR2 YFSETQ. Full variable domain (outside the CDR3, taken from reference TRBV5-1 and TRBJ2-4): KAGVTQTPRYLIKTRGQQVTLSCSPISGHRSVSWYQQTPGQGLQFLFEYFSETQRNKGNFPGRFSGRQFSNSRSEMNVSTLELGDSALYLCASSPGHIKNIQYFGAGTRLSVL.

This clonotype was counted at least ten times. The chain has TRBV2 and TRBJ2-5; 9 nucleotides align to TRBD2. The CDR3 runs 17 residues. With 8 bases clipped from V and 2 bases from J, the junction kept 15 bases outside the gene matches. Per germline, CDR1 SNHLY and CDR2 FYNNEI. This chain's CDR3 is CASEPPAGGQMQETQYF. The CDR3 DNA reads TGTGCCAGCGAGCCCCCAGCGGGGGGTCAAATGCAAGAGACCCAGTACTTC.

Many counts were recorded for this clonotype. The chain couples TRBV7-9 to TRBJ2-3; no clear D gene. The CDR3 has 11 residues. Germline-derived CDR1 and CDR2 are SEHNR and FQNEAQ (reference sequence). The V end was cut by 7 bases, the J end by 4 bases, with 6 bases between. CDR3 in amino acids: CASKSSDTQYF. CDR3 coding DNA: TGTGCCAGCAAATCCTCAGATACGCAGTATTTT.

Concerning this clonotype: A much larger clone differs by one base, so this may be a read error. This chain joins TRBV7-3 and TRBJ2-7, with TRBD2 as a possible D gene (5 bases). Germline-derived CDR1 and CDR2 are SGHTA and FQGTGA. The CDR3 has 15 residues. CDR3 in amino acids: CASSSSGITTSEQNF. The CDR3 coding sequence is TGTGCCAGCAGCTCGTCCGGGATAACTACTAGTGAGCAGAACTTC.

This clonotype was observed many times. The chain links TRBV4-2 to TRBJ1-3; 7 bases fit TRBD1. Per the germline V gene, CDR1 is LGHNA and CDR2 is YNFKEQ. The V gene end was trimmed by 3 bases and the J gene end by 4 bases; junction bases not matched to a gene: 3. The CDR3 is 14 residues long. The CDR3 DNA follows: TGTGCCAGCAGCCAGGGGACAGTCGGAAACACCATATATTTT. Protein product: CASSQGTVGNTIYF.

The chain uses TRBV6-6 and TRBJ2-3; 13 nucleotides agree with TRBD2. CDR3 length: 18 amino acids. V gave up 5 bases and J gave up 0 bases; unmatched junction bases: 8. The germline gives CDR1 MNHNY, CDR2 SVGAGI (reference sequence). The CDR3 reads CASSGRLAGGGSTDTQYF. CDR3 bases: TGTGCCAGCAGTGGACGACTAGCGGGGGGCGGAAGCACAGATACGCAGTATTTT.

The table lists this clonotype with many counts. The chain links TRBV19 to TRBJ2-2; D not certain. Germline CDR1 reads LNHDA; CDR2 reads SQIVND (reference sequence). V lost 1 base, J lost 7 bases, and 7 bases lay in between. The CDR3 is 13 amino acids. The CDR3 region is CASSIGLLGELFF. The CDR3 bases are TGTGCCAGTAGTATAGGGCTACTCGGGGAGCTGTTTTTT.

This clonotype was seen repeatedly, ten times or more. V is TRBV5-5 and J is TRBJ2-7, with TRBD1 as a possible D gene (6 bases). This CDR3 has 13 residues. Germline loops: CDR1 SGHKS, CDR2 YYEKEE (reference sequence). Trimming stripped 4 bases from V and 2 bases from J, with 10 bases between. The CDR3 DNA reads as TGTGCCAGCAGCCCGGACAGCACCTACGAGCAGTACTTC. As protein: CASSPDSTYEQYF. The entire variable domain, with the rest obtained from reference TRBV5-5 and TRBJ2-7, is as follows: DAGVTQSPTHLIKTRGQQVTLRCSPISGHKSVSWYQQVLGQGPQFIFQYYEKEERGRGNFPDRFSARQFPNYSSELNVNALLLGDSALYLCASSPDSTYEQYFGPGTRLTVT.

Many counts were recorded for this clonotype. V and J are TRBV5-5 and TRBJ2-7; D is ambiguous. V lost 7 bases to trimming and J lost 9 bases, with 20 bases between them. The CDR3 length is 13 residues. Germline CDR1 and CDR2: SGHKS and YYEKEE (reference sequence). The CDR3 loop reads CASGDDSSLGQYF. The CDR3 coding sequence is TGTGCCAGCGGGGATGACTCCAGCTTAGGGCAGTACTTC.

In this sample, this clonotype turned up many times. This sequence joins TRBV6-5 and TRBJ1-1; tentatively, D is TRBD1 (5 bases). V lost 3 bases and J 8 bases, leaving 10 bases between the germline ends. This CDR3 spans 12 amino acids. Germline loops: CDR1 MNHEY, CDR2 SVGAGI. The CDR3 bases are TGTGCCAGCAGTTATGAGGGGAGAGAAGCTTTCTTT. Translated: CASSYEGREAFF.

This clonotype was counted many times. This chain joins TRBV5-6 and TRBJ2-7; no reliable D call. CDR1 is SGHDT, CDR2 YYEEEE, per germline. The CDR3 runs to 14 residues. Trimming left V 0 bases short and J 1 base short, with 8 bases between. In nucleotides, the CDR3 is TGTGCCAGCAGCTTGGGGGTAGTTTCCTACGAGCAGTACTTC. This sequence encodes CASSLGVVSYEQYF.

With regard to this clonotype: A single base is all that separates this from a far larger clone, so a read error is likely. CDR3 nucleotide sequence: TGTGCCGGCAGGAAACCGGGACTAGCGGGGGGGGACACAGATACGCAGTATTTT. Its protein is CAGRKPGLAGGDTDTQYF. J is TRBJ2-3 and V is TRBV7-8, with TRBD2 matching 16 bases. This CDR3 has 18 residues. Germline V gene sequence: CDR1 SGHVS, CDR2 FQNEAQ.

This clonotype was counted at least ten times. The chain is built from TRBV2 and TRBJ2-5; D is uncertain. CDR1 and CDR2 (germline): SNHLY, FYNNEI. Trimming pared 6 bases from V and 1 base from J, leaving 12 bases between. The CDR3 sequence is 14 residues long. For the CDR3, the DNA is TGTGCCAGCAGCCTTGTTGGTGTCCAAGAGACCCAGTACTTC. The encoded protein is CASSLVGVQETQYF.

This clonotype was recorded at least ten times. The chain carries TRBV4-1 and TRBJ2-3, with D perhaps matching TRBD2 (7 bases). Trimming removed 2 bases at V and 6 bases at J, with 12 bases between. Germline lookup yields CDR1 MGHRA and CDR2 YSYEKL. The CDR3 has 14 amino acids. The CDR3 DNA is TGCGCCAGCAGCCAACTAGGGGGGGAGGATACGCAGTATTTT. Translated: CASSQLGGEDTQYF.

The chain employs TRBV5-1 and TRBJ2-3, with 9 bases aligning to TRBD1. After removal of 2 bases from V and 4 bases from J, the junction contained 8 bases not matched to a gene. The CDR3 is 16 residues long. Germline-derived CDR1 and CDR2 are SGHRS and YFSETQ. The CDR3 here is CASSFVGQGLSDTQYF. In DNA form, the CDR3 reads TGCGCCAGCAGCTTTGTCGGACAGGGGTTGTCAGATACGCAGTATTTT. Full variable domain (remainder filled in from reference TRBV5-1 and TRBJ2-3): KAGVTQTPRYLIKTRGQQVTLSCSPISGHRSVSWYQQTPGQGLQFLFEYFSETQRNKGNFPGRFSGRQFSNSRSEMNVSTLELGDSALYLCASSFVGQGLSDTQYFGPGTRLTVL.

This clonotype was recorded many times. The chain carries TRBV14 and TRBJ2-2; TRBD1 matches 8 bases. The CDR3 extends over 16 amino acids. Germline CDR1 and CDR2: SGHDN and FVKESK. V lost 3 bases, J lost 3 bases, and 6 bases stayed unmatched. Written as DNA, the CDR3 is TGTGCCAGCAGCCAGGTCAGGGGGCCTGACACCGGGGAGCTGTTTTTT. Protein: CASSQVRGPDTGELFF.

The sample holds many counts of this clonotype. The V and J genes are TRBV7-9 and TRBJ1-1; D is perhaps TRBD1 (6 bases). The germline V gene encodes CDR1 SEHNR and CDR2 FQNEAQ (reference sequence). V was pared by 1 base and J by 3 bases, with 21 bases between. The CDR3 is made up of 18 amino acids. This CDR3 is CASSLVSGYVQGYTEAFF. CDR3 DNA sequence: TGTGCCAGCAGCTTAGTGTCAGGATATGTTCAGGGGTACACTGAAGCTTTCTTT.

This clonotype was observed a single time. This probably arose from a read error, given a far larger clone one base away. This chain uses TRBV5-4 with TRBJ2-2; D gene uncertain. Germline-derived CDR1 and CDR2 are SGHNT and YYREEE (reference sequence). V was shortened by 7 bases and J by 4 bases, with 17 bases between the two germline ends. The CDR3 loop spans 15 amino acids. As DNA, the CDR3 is TGTGCCAGCCGCCAAGCTTCGAGTGGCACCGGGGAGCTGTTTTTT. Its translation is CASRQASSGTGELFF. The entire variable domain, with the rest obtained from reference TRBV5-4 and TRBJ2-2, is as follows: ETGVTQSPTHLIKTRGQQVTLRCSSQSGHNTVSWYQQALGQGPQFIFQYYREEENGRGNFPPRFSGLQFPNYSSELNVNALELDDSALYLCASRQASSGTGELFFGEGSRLTVL.

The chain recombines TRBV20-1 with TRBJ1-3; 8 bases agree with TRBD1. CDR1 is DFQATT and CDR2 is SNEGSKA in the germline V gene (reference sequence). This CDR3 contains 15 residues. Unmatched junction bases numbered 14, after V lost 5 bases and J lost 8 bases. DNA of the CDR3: TGCAGTGCTCAAGCCCCGACAGGGGACGTATACACCATATATTTT. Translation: CSAQAPTGDVYTIYF.

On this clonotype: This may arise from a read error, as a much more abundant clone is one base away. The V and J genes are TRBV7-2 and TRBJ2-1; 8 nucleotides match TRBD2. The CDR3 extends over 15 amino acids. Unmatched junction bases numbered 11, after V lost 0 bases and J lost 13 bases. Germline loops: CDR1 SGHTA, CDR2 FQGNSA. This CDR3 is CASSLAGGAVETQFF. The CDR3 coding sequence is TGTGCCAGCAGCTTAGCCGGGGGGGCAGTGGAGACCCAGTTCTTC.

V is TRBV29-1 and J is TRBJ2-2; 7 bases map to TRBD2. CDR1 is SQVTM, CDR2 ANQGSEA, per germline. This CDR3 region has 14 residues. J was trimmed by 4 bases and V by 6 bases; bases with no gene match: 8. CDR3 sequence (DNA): TGCAGCGTCGGGCCCGGGGAGGGCACCGGGGAGCTGTTTTTT. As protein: CSVGPGEGTGELFF.

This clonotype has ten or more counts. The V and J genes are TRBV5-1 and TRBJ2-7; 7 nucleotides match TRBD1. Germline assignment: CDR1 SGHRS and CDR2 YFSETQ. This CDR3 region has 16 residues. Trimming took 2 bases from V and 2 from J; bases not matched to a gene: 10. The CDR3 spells CASSFRTGTDAYEQYF. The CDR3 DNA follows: TGCGCCAGCAGCTTCAGAACCGGGACAGATGCCTACGAGCAGTACTTC.

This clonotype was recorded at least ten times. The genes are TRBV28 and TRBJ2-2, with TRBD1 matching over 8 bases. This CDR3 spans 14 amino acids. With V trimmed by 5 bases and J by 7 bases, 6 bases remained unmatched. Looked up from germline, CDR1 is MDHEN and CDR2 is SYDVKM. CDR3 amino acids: CASSVQGVHGELFF. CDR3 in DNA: TGTGCCAGCAGTGTACAGGGGGTACACGGGGAGCTGTTTTTT. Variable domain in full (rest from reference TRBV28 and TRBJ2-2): DVKVTQSSRYLVKRTGEKVFLECVQDMDHENMFWYRQDPGLGLRLIYFSYDVKMKEKGDIPEGYSVSREKKERFSLILESASTNQTSMYLCASSVQGVHGELFFGEGSRLTVL.